Shown below are 20 T cell receptor beta chains from a single sample sequenced in a study of CD8+ T cells in alopecia areata. Extraction of RNA preceded its reverse transcription into cDNA, which served as the sequencing template. Clones were sequenced by immunoSEQ multiplex PCR, and TCRdb holds only the in-frame ones, with some missing. The table records around 250,000 clones, 67% of them present only once. The starting material was CD4+ T cells sorted from blood, obtained at week 0. The receptors stem from a human donor with alopecia areata.

The gene calls are TRBV23-1 and TRBJ2-2; D gene unclear. TRBV23-1 is an ORF; its function is uncertain. The CDR3 totals 14 residues. Trimming took 5 bases from V and 6 from J, leaving 13 bases between them. The DNA for the CDR3 is TGCGCCAGCAGTTCCGGCCGAGGAGCCGGGGAGCTGTTTTTT. This codes for CASSSGRGAGELFF.

The CDR3 reads CASSLVGATGELFF. CDR3 DNA sequence: TGTGCCAGCAGCTTAGTAGGGGCGACCGGGGAGCTGTTTTTT. The rearrangement joins TRBV4-2 to TRBJ2-2; tentatively, D is TRBD1 (5 bases). The CDR3 contains 14 residues. Deletions cut 5 bases from V and 5 bases from J, with 12 bases between. Germline V gene data show CDR1 as LGHNA and CDR2 as YNFKEQ.

The chain joins TRBV2 to TRBJ1-4; D remains unclear. V dropped 0 bases and J dropped 7 bases, with 15 bases sitting between them. The CDR3 is 16 residues long. The germline CDR1 and CDR2 sequences are SNHLY and FYNNEI. This chain's CDR3 is CASSEAWVYSGEKLFF. Written as DNA, the CDR3 is TGTGCCAGCAGTGAAGCATGGGTTTATTCGGGTGAAAAACTGTTTTTT.

The J gene is TRBJ1-6, the V gene TRBV10-1; a possible D gene is TRBD1 (5 bases). The V and J ends lost 5 bases and 7 bases respectively, with 12 bases between them. CDR3 length equals 14 residues. CDR1 is WNHNN and CDR2 is SYGVQD in the germline V gene (reference sequence). CDR3 residues: CASSPGPGNSPLHF. The CDR3 region has the DNA TGCGCCAGCAGTCCGGGACCGGGAAATTCACCCCTCCACTTT.

This clone was seen once. The V call is TRBV5-1, the J call TRBJ1-1, with TRBD1 matching 8 bases. In germline, CDR1 is SGHRS, CDR2 YFSETQ. Unmatched junction bases numbered 2, after V lost 3 bases and J lost 1 base. CDR3 length equals 14 residues. The CDR3 spells CASSWTGQNTEAFF. The CDR3 bases are TGCGCCAGCAGCTGGACAGGGCAGAACACTGAAGCTTTCTTT.

This clone was found a few times. The rearrangement uses TRBV29-1 and TRBJ2-2, with 11 bases matching TRBD1. Germline V CDR1 and CDR2: SQVTM, ANQGSEA. With V trimmed by 0 bases and J by 5 bases, 5 bases remained unmatched. This CDR3 is 16 amino acids long. The CDR3 loop reads CSVEDWGQGETGELFF. In DNA form, the CDR3 reads TGCAGCGTTGAAGATTGGGGACAGGGGGAAACCGGGGAGCTGTTTTTT.

This clone was seen only a few times. The V and J genes are TRBV10-3 and TRBJ1-1; D is unresolved. The CDR3 is 12 amino acids. V lost 8 bases and J lost 0, with 7 bases in between. Germline-derived CDR1 and CDR2 are ENHRY and SYGVKD. CDR3 nucleotide sequence: TGTGCCATCGGGGAGATGAACACTGAAGCTTTCTTT. This translates into CAIGEMNTEAFF.

The chain recombines TRBV6-5 with TRBJ2-7, with D possibly being TRBD1 (5 bases). The CDR3 consists of 11 residues. V lost 6 bases and J lost 4, with 7 bases in between. Per germline, CDR1 MNHEY and CDR2 SVGAGI. CDR3: CASRQGYEQYF. Here the CDR3 DNA reads TGTGCCAGCAGGCAGGGTTACGAGCAGTACTTC.

The rearrangement joins TRBV29-1 to TRBJ2-3; D perhaps matches TRBD1 (7 bases). The CDR3 has 13 amino acids. Germline V gene lookup returns CDR1 SQVTM and CDR2 ANQGSEA. V gave up 7 bases and J gave up 2 bases, with 13 bases separating them. CDR3: CSGSRGVTDTQYF. In nucleotides, the CDR3 is TGCAGCGGGTCCAGGGGGGTCACAGATACGCAGTATTTT.

The chain combines TRBV30 with TRBJ1-1; D unresolved. Between the trimmed V and J ends, which lost 0 bases and 5 bases, there was a span of 19 bases. Germline CDR1 GTSNPN, CDR2 SVGIG (reference sequence). CDR3 length equals 16 residues. The CDR3 here is CAWSVSPAGWRTEAFF. The CDR3 DNA sequence: TGTGCCTGGAGTGTCTCGCCGGCTGGGTGGAGAACTGAAGCTTTCTTT.

In its sample, this clone was seen a few times. V usage is TRBV7-9 and J usage is TRBJ1-5; D might be TRBD1 (5 bases). In germline, CDR1 is SEHNR, CDR2 FQNEAQ (reference sequence). V lost 5 bases to trimming and J lost 0 bases, with 11 bases between them. The CDR3 has 15 amino acids. The CDR3 coding sequence is TGTGCCAGCAGCCCCCCAGGGAATAGCAATCAGCCCCAGCATTTT. Translating it yields CASSPPGNSNQPQHF.

The rearrangement joins TRBV5-1 to TRBJ2-3; maybe TRBD2 (6 bases). There are 15 residues in the CDR3. The germline V and J ends were trimmed by 6 bases and 0 bases, with 14 bases remaining between them. Germline V gene sequence: CDR1 SGHRS, CDR2 YFSETQ. The CDR3 here is CASKGLAMSTDTQYF. The CDR3 nucleotides are TGCGCCAGCAAGGGACTCGCAATGAGCACAGATACGCAGTATTTT.

This clone was recorded a few times. V gene TRBV25-1 combines with J gene TRBJ2-5; the D gene is possibly TRBD1 (5 bases). The last part of the DNA fits TRBJ2-7 better; the J call may be wrong. CDR1 is MGHDK and CDR2 is SYGVNS in the germline V gene. CDR3 length: 11 residues. CDR3 residues: CAAGMGLEQYF. The DNA of the CDR3 is TGTGCCGCAGGGATGGGCCTCGAGCAGTACTTC.

This sequence joins TRBV5-1 and TRBJ2-1, with D possibly being TRBD2 (6 bases). Deletions cut 5 bases from V and 9 bases from J, with 9 bases between. Looked up from germline, CDR1 is SGHRS and CDR2 is YFSETQ. The CDR3 sequence is 11 residues long. This chain's CDR3 is CASRFSGEQFF. In nucleotides, the CDR3 is TGCGCCAGCAGGTTTAGCGGTGAGCAGTTCTTC.

The genes are TRBV9 and TRBJ2-6; 8 nucleotides align to TRBD1. J gave up 1 base and V 0 bases, and 3 bases lay outside the gene matches. The CDR3 consists of 17 residues. CDR1 SGDLS and CDR2 YYNGEE come from the germline V gene. The DNA of the CDR3 is TGTGCCAGCAGCGTAGCGAACAGGGGGTCTGGGGCCAACGTCCTGACTTTC. This gives the protein CASSVANRGSGANVLTF.

This chain joins TRBV29-1 and TRBJ2-6; D might be TRBD2 (5 bases). Between the trimmed V and J ends, which lost 7 bases and 4 bases, there was a span of 11 bases. Germline V CDR1 and CDR2: SQVTM, ANQGSEA. The CDR3 is 13 residues long. CDR3 sequence reads: CSASRAGANVLTF. For the CDR3, the DNA is TGCAGCGCCTCGAGGGCAGGGGCCAACGTCCTGACTTTC.

This clone has only a few counts. The chain combines TRBV29-1 with TRBJ1-1; D is undetermined. CDR1 is SQVTM, CDR2 ANQGSEA, per germline. This CDR3 spans 12 amino acids. With 4 bases removed from V and 1 base from J, the gap between germline ends came to 7 bases. The CDR3 sequence is CSVVVGNTEAFF. For the CDR3, the DNA is TGCAGCGTTGTTGTAGGGAACACTGAAGCTTTCTTT.

The V call is TRBV29-1, the J call TRBJ2-1; 7 nucleotides agree with TRBD2. Per germline, CDR1 SQVTM and CDR2 ANQGSEA. This CDR3 is 14 amino acids long. The J segment lost 0 bases and the V segment lost 6 bases, leaving 5 bases of the junction unmatched. The CDR3 sequence is CSVMGGSSYNEQFF. The CDR3 region has the DNA TGCAGCGTCATGGGGGGGAGCTCCTACAATGAGCAGTTCTTC.

This chain connects TRBV9 to TRBJ1-1; no reliable D call. The CDR3 contains 14 residues. Trimming stripped 6 bases from V and 0 bases from J, with 12 bases between. Per germline, CDR1 SGDLS and CDR2 YYNGEE. CDR3 DNA sequence: TGTGCCAGCACCGGTGGGAGCATGAACACTGAAGCTTTCTTT. Protein product: CASTGGSMNTEAFF.

The rearrangement joins TRBV7-2 to TRBJ2-2; TRBD2 might be the D (7 bases). With 7 bases removed from V and 5 bases from J, the gap between germline ends came to 20 bases. Germline V CDR1 and CDR2: SGHTA, FQGNSA. The CDR3 has 16 residues. The CDR3 bases are TGTGCCAGCACCCCAGTGTCGGGGGGCCGGACCGGGGAGCTGTTTTTT. Protein: CASTPVSGGRTGELFF. Based on the CDR3 plus reference TRBV7-2 and TRBJ2-2, the full variable domain is GAGVSQSPSNKVTEKGKDVELRCDPISGHTALYWYRQSLGQGLEFLIYFQGNSAPDKSGLPSDRFSAERTGGSVSTLTIQRTQQEDSAVYLCASTPVSGGRTGELFFGEGSRLTVL.